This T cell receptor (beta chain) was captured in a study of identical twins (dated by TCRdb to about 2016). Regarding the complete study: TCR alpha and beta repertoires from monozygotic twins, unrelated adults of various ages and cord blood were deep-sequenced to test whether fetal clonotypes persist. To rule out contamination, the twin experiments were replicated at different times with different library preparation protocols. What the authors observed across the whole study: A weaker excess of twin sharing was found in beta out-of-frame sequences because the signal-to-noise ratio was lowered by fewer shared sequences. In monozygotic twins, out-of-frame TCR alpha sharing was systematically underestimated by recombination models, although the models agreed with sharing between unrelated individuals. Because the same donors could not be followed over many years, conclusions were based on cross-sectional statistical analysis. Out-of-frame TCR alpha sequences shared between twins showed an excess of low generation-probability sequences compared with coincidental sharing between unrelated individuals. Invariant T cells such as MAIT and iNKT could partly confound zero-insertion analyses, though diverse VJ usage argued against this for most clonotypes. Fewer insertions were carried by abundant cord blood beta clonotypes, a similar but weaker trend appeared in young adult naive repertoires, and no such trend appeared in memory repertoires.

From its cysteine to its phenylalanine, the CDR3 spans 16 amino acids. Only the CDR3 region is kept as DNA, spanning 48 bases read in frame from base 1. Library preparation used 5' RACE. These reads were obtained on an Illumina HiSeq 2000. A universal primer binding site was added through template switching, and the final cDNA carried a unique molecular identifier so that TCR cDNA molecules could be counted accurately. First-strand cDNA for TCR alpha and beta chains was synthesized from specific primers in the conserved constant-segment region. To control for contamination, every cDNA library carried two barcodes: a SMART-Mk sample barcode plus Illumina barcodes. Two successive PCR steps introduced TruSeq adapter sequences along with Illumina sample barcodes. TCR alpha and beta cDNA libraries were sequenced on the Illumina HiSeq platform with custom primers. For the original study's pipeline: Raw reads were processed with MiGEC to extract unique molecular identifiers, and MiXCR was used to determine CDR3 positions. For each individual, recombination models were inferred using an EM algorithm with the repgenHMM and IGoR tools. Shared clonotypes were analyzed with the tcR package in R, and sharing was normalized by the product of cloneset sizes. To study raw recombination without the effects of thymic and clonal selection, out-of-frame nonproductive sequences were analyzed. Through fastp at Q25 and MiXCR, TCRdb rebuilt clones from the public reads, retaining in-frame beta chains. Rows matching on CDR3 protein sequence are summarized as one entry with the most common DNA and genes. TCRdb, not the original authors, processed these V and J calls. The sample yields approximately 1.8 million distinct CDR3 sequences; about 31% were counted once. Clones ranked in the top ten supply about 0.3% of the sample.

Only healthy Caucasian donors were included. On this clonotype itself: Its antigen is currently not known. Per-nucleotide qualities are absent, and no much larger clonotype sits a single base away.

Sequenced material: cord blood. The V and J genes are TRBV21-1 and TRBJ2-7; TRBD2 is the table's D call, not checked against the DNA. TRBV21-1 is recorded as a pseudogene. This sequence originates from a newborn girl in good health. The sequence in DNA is TGTGCCAGCAGCAAAGACGGCGGGAGTAGGACCTACGAGCAGTACTTC. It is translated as CASSKDGGSRTYEQYF.